This TCR beta chain was retrieved from a study of pediatric ulcerative colitis. Background on the study: Ulcerative colitis patients had pancolitis or left-sided colitis, with confirming histology.

Sequencing depth was up to 500,000 reads per sample. Clones were sequenced by immunoSEQ multiplex PCR, and TCRdb holds only the in-frame ones, with some missing. The table lists roughly 49,000 clones, more than 60% of them singletons, with over 3% in the top ten. Regarding this clone: Its antigen is as yet unknown.

Findings of the study overall: Ulcerative colitis patients shared more blood-rectal clones than controls. This repertoire reflects total lymphocytes rather than subpopulations like regulatory T cells.

Rectal tissue came from one to two pinch biopsies taken at colonoscopy. V was pared by 1 base and J by 5 bases, with 7 bases between. This CDR3 contains 13 residues. The germline gives CDR1 SGHRS, CDR2 YFSETQ. The rearrangement joins TRBV5-1 to TRBJ2-1, with a weak D call TRBD2 (5 bases). The receptor was derived from a girl aged 5-17 years with moderate ulcerative colitis. The source material was gut tissue. The CDR3 DNA is TGCGCCAGCAGCTTGAGAGGGAACAATGAGCAGTTCTTC. Its protein product is CASSLRGNNEQFF. Looking up the rest from reference TRBV5-1 and TRBJ2-1 gives the full variable domain: KAGVTQTPRYLIKTRGQQVTLSCSPISGHRSVSWYQQTPGQGLQFLFEYFSETQRNKGNFPGRFSGRQFSNSRSEMNVSTLELGDSALYLCASSLRGNNEQFFGPGTRLTVL.